This TCR beta chain originates from a study of blood T cell repertoires in COVID-19 (dated by TCRdb to about 2020). Notes on the research overall: Collaborator samples came from the United States, Italy and Spain and covered acute and convalescent phases of COVID-19. The repertoires were released in a freely available public database intended as a resource for research on the immune response to SARS-CoV-2. A de-identified subject ID, COVID-19 status, age in years and sex were almost always included in the sample metadata. The material from the prospective study consisted of cDNA or gDNA derived from T cells, B-cell-depleted T cells, or PBMCs. Samples were obtained from the ongoing ImmuneRACE study (first 160 participants) and from 1,254 subjects provided by 6 global collaborators. Deeply sampled blood TCRbeta repertoires from subjects exposed to, actively infected with, or recovered from COVID-19 were included in the dataset. HLA class I and class II types, where available, came from metadata supplied by the sample provider rather than from assay-based typing. Summary of the overall study and its limitations: Clinical and demographic metadata were provided uncurated, with the amount varying by source and participant.

Enrolling through a virtual design, the prospective study's participants ranged in age from roughly 18 to 95 years and lived across around 25 United States geographic areas. Cohort assignment in the prospective study relied on participant-reported clinical history from a screening survey and a study questionnaire. Mobile phlebotomists in the prospective study collected whole blood, serum and a nasopharyngeal or oropharyngeal swab from every participant. Prospective study participants could optionally give additional blood draws and questionnaires over an approximately 2-month period. Prospective study blood samples were shipped either frozen or at room temperature before DNA extraction. The immunoSEQ Assay, a bias-controlled multiplex PCR, was used to amplify TCRbeta CDR3 regions from genomic DNA. In the paper's pipeline: Nucleated cell counts per sample were estimated from amplification of reference gene primers within the assay. To quantify the absolute abundance of each unique TCRbeta CDR3 rearrangement, sequence reads were collapsed and filtered. For each sample, productive Simpson clonality was calculated by taking the square root of Simpson's diversity index across productive rearrangements. The table was pulled from immuneACCESS by TCRdb, which kept in-frame rearrangements only. Such tables lose some clones; where checked, under half of the loss comes from unresolved V genes, and the rest has no known cause. V, J and clone size reflect that table, while D and trimming were determined from the DNA. The sample table lists about 440,000 clones, 87% of them with a count of one. The top ten clones comprise under 2.5% of the sample.

Details on this clone: Its antigen remains undetermined. Base qualities are not recorded, but no much larger clone differs from it by a single base.

Looking up the germline V gene yields CDR1 MNHNS and CDR2 SASEGT. Relative to germline, V is missing 2 bases and J is missing 3 bases, with 5 bases of the junction outside any gene match. Including the terminal cysteine and phenylalanine, the CDR3 comprises 15 residues. CDR3 DNA only is kept here, 45 bases in frame from base 1. The clonotype comes from a woman aged 18-29 years with acute COVID-19. Sequenced sample: PBMCs or T cells enriched from blood (not recorded which). The chain is assembled from TRBV6-1 and TRBJ2-7; 9 bases in the middle match TRBD1. The DNA sequence is given as TGTGCCAGCAGTGAATGGACAGGGGCCCTCTACGAGCAGTACTTC. Its translation is CASSEWTGALYEQYF.